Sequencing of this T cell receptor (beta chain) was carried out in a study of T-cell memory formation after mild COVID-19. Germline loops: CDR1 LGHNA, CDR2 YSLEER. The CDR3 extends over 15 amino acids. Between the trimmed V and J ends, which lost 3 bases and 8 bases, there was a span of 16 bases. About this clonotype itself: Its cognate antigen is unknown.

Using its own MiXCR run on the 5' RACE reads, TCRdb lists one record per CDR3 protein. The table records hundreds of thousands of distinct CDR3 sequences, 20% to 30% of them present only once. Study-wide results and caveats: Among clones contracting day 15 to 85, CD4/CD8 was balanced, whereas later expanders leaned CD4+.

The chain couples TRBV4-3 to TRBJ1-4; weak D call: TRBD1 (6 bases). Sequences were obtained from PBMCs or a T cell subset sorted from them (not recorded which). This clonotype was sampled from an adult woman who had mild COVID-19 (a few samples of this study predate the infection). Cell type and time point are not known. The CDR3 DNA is TGCGCCAGCAGCCAGATAACAGGGTTGGAAGAAAAACTGTTTTTT. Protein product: CASSQITGLEEKLFF.